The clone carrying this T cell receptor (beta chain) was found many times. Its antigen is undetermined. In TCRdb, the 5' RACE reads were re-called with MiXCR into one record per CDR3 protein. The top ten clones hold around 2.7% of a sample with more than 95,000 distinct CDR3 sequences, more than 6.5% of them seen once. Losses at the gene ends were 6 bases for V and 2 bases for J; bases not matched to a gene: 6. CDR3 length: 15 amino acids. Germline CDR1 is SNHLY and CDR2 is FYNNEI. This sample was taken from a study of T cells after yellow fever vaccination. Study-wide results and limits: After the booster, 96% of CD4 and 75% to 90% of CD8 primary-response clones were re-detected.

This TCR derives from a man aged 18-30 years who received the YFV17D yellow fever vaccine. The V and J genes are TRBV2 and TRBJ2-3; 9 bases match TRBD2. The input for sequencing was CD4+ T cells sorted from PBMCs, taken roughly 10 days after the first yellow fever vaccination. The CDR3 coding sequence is TGTGCCAGCAGGCTCGAGCGGGGGGCCACAGATACGCAGTATTTT. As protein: CASRLERGATDTQYF.